This T cell receptor beta chain was sequenced for a study of blood T cell repertoires in COVID-19. Across the study: COVID-19 samples, acute and convalescent, were from the United States, Italy and Spain.

Clones were read by immunoSEQ multiplex PCR, and TCRdb kept only the in-frame ones, dropping some. This sample has 150,000 to 200,000 clones, with about 86% found just once. V shed 6 bases, J shed 2 bases, and the junction held 5 bases outside the gene matches. Germline CDR1 reads MNHEY; CDR2 reads SMNVEV (reference sequence). The CDR3 extends over 15 amino acids. Sequencing used peripheral blood. V is TRBV27 and J is TRBJ2-3; the match to TRBD2 covers 10 bases. This sequence was found in a woman older than 75 in a cohort sampled during active or convalescent COVID-19. The DNA of the CDR3 is TGTGCCAGCAGCCCTAGCGGGGGCTTCACAGATACGCAGTATTTT. Residues: CASSPSGGFTDTQYF.